This T cell receptor beta chain is drawn from a study of T cell repertoires in cytomegalovirus infection. Study-wide context: The authors used CMV epitopes that were HLA-C-restricted (recently identified) and HLA-B-restricted (well studied). Indicated by public TCR beta signatures were CMV infection and matching HLA type. Study-wide findings and caveats: The ex vivo response showed dominance by HLA-C-restricted CMV-specific TCR beta clonotypes. Carriers of CMV and the relevant HLA type were discriminated by public TCR beta frequency.

TCRdb itself ran the reads through MiXCR, one entry per CDR3 protein. The repertoire holds 110,000 or so distinct CDR3 sequences, with around 30% as singletons. This clonotype was counted only a few times. Its antigen remains unidentified. V was pared by 5 bases and J by 8 bases, with 9 bases between. The CDR3 has 12 amino acids. Germline values: CDR1 SEHNR, CDR2 FQNEAQ (reference sequence). This sequence originates from a human donor in good health (CMV status not recorded). Some clones in this sample may be carry-over from other donors' samples. The V call is TRBV7-9, the J call TRBJ1-4; D remains ambiguous. Here the sequenced sample was CD8+ T cells from cultured PBMCs, taken from culture after CMV antigen stimulation. The CDR3 nucleotides are TGTGCCAGCAGCCTAACACCAGAAAAACTGTTTTTT. This codes for CASSLTPEKLFF.